Below are 5 T cell receptor beta chains sequenced from a single sample in a study of blood T cell repertoires in COVID-19. Data came from immunoSEQ multiplex PCR; TCRdb stores just in-frame clones and leaves some out. The repertoire holds some 100,000 clones, with 86% as singletons. The source material was peripheral blood. The receptors were sampled from a man aged 50 to 60 with acute or convalescent COVID-19.

The CDR3 loop is CASSILGVNSNQPQHF. CDR3 DNA sequence: TGTGCCAGTAGTATTCTCGGGGTAAATAGCAATCAGCCCCAGCATTTT. This sequence joins TRBV19 and TRBJ1-5, with D hard to call. Trimming removed 3 bases at V and 0 bases at J, with 12 bases between. Germline V gene sequence: CDR1 LNHDA, CDR2 SQIVND (reference sequence). CDR3 length: 16 residues.

CDR3 region: CAWERWVPNYGYTF. The CDR3, as DNA: TGTGCCTGGGAGCGGTGGGTACCTAACTATGGCTACACCTTC. The gene calls are TRBV30 and TRBJ1-2; no clear D gene. This CDR3 has 14 residues. In germline, CDR1 is GTSNPN, CDR2 SVGIG (reference sequence). Trimming took off 5 bases at V and 0 bases at J, with 13 bases between the two ends.

V gene TRBV5-4 combines with J gene TRBJ1-2; 10 nucleotides align to TRBD1. The germline CDR1 and CDR2 sequences are SGHNT and YYREEE (reference sequence). The CDR3 is 15 residues long. The J segment lost 3 bases and the V segment lost 4 bases, leaving 6 bases of the junction unmatched. CDR3 loop: CASSRRDRGDYGYTF. The CDR3 nucleotides are TGTGCCAGCAGCCGAAGGGACAGGGGAGACTATGGCTACACCTTC.

The chain combines TRBV4-1 with TRBJ2-5; no clear D gene. With 1 base removed from V and 1 base from J, the gap between germline ends came to 7 bases. The CDR3 is 14 amino acids. The germline V gene has CDR1 MGHRA and CDR2 YSYEKL. CDR3 nucleotides: TGCGCCAGCAGCCAAGGGCCGATCCAAGAGACCCAGTACTTC. Translating gives CASSQGPIQETQYF.

This chain links TRBV5-1 with TRBJ1-2; D is perhaps TRBD1 (5 bases). CDR3 length: 14 amino acids. The germline CDR1 and CDR2 sequences are SGHRS and YFSETQ. The V end lost 1 base, the J end lost 5 bases, and 12 bases lay between the germline ends. The CDR3: CASSLYLTVYGYTF. CDR3 coding DNA: TGCGCCAGCAGCTTGTATTTGACAGTGTATGGCTACACCTTC.